This passage covers 15 T cell receptor beta chains from one sample sequenced in a study of cytomegalovirus exposure and HLA in healthy donors. The PCR ran on 60 Vbeta and 13 Jbeta primers. TCRdb keeps only in-frame clones here, not all; method: immunoSEQ multiplex PCR. The sample carries about 120,000 clones, roughly 80% recorded once. The source material was PBMCs. These TCRs come from a woman aged 25 to 39 in good health and CMV-seropositive.

In its sample, this clone was seen a few times. The rearrangement links TRBV6-6 to TRBJ2-1; 8 positions agree with TRBD2. Germline loops: CDR1 MNHNY, CDR2 SVGAGI (reference sequence). The CDR3 is 15 residues long. V dropped 8 bases and J dropped 0; count of bases not matched to a gene: 6. The CDR3 loop is CASWRGVSSYNEQFF. DNA of the CDR3: TGTGCCAGCTGGCGGGGGGTGAGCTCCTACAATGAGCAGTTCTTC.

The rearrangement links TRBV7-2 to TRBJ1-2; the D gene is possibly TRBD1 (5 bases). Germline V gene sequence: CDR1 SGHTA, CDR2 FQGNSA. Trimming took 3 bases from V and 3 from J, leaving 8 bases between them. The CDR3 is 13 amino acids. CDR3 DNA sequence: TGTGCCAGCAGCTTTCAGGGATACTATGGCTACACCTTC. This encodes CASSFQGYYGYTF.

This chain links TRBV19 with TRBJ2-2; D is possibly TRBD1 (6 bases). CDR3 size: 15 residues. The germline V gene has CDR1 LNHDA and CDR2 SQIVND (reference sequence). V lost 4 bases to trimming and J lost 2 bases, with 11 bases between them. The CDR3 DNA follows: TGTGCCAGTAGTACCGGGACACTAAACACCGGGGAGCTGTTTTTT. It encodes CASSTGTLNTGELFF. Drawing the rest from reference TRBV19 and TRBJ2-2, the complete variable domain is DGGITQSPKYLFRKEGQNVTLSCEQNLNHDAMYWYRQDPGQGLRLIYYSQIVNDFQKGDIAEGYSVSREKKESFPLTVTSAQKNPTAFYLCASSTGTLNTGELFFGEGSRLTVL.

V is TRBV28 and J is TRBJ2-3, with D unclear. The V end was cut by 7 bases, the J end by 2 bases, with 10 bases between. The CDR3 is 13 amino acids. Germline V gene sequence: CDR1 MDHEN, CDR2 SYDVKM. The DNA for the CDR3 is TGTGCCAGCACTGACACGAACACAGATACGCAGTATTTT. Its protein product is CASTDTNTDTQYF.

V usage is TRBV30 and J usage is TRBJ2-7; maybe TRBD2 (6 bases). Trimming stripped 5 bases from V and 6 bases from J, with 17 bases between. This CDR3 is built from 13 residues. Germline V gene sequence: CDR1 GTSNPN, CDR2 SVGIG (reference sequence). Here the CDR3 reads CAWSRDLAIEQYF. The CDR3 coding sequence is TGTGCCTGGTCCCGGGATCTAGCGATCGAGCAGTACTTC.

This clone was counted a single time. This rearrangement joins TRBV11-1 to TRBJ1-2, with unresolved D. The CDR3 runs 13 residues. Germline loops: CDR1 SGHAT, CDR2 FQDESV (reference sequence). V gave up 3 bases and J gave up 4 bases, with 9 bases separating them. DNA of the CDR3: TGTGCCAGCAGCTTCGGTGCTCTCTATGGCTACACCTTC. The encoded protein is CASSFGALYGYTF. Based on the CDR3 plus reference TRBV11-1 and TRBJ1-2, the full variable domain is EAEVAQSPRYKITEKSQAVAFWCDPISGHATLYWYRQILGQGPELLVQFQDESVVDDSQLPKDRFSAERLKGVDSTLKIQPAELGDSAMYLCASSFGALYGYTFGSGTRLTVV.

The gene calls are TRBV28 and TRBJ2-1; TRBD2 aligns across 8 bases. The CDR3 consists of 12 residues. The V and J ends lost 2 bases and 9 bases, in that order; junction bases with no gene match: 0. CDR1 is MDHEN, CDR2 SYDVKM, per germline. DNA of the CDR3: TGTGCCAGCAGTTTAGCGGGGGGTGAGCAGTTCTTC. It yields the protein CASSLAGGEQFF.

This clone was seen a few times. V gene TRBV13 combines with J gene TRBJ1-1; D may be TRBD1 (5 bases). In germline, CDR1 is PRHDT, CDR2 FYEKMQ (reference sequence). Trimming pared 5 bases from V and 4 bases from J, leaving 8 bases between. The CDR3 has 12 residues. CDR3 DNA sequence: TGTGCCAGCAGCGGGGGAGGCACTGAAGCTTTCTTT. Protein product: CASSGGGTEAFF.

This clone was recorded only once. This chain links TRBV27 with TRBJ2-7; 9 nucleotides agree with TRBD1. Germline V gene data show CDR1 as MNHEY and CDR2 as SMNVEV (reference sequence). The CDR3 contains 15 residues. V trimming: 6 bases; J trimming: 6 bases; junction bases outside the gene matches: 12. As DNA, the CDR3 is TGTGCCAGCAGAGATCCGGGACAGGGAGCCCCCGAGCAGTACTTC. It specifies CASRDPGQGAPEQYF.

The chain couples TRBV7-2 to TRBJ1-6; perhaps TRBD1 as D (5 bases). The CDR3 sequence is 14 residues long. Germline-derived CDR1 and CDR2 are SGHTA and FQGNSA. V lost 2 bases to trimming and J lost 10 bases, with 12 bases between them. CDR3 DNA: TGTGCCAGCAGCTTACCGACAGTAGGATCACCCCTCCACTTT. Amino acids: CASSLPTVGSPLHF.

The V call is TRBV7-6, the J call TRBJ2-7; unclear D gene. CDR3 size: 13 residues. Deletions cut 6 bases from V and 2 bases from J, with 11 bases between. Germline V CDR1 and CDR2: SGHVS, FNYEAQ. CDR3 protein: CASSSHDTYEQYF. CDR3 DNA: TGTGCCAGCAGTTCTCACGACACCTACGAGCAGTACTTC.

This clone was recorded a few times. The J gene is TRBJ1-3, the V gene TRBV6-1; D is ambiguous. CDR3 length equals 15 residues. The germline V gene encodes CDR1 MNHNS and CDR2 SASEGT. V was cut by 3 bases and J by 0 bases, with 9 bases left in between. This CDR3 reads CASSERRISGNTIYF. CDR3 in DNA: TGTGCCAGCAGTGAGAGGCGGATCTCTGGAAACACCATATATTTT.

This chain uses TRBV7-2 with TRBJ2-1; TRBD1 matches 7 bases. CDR3 length: 14 amino acids. Germline loops: CDR1 SGHTA, CDR2 FQGNSA. The V segment lost 4 bases and the J segment 6 bases; nucleotides outside the gene matches: 6. The CDR3 nucleotides read TGTGCCAGCAGCTCGTCGGGACAGATCAATGAGCAGTTCTTC. Translating it yields CASSSSGQINEQFF.

The chain has TRBV29-1 and TRBJ1-4, with 8 bases lining up with TRBD1. CDR3 length: 13 amino acids. From germline, CDR1 is SQVTM and CDR2 ANQGSEA. After removal of 5 bases from V and 5 bases from J, the junction contained 4 bases not matched to a gene. CDR3 protein: CSVYGTGNEKLFF. The CDR3 DNA is TGCAGCGTTTACGGGACAGGCAATGAAAAACTGTTTTTT.

The chain is built from TRBV10-3 and TRBJ2-7; D not resolved. V gave up 8 bases and J gave up 3 bases, with 14 bases separating them. The germline V gene has CDR1 ENHRY and CDR2 SYGVKD. This CDR3 has 13 amino acids. For the CDR3, the DNA is TGTGCCATCTCTATGGGCCCCCACTACGAGCAGTACTTC. Translation gives CAISMGPHYEQYF.